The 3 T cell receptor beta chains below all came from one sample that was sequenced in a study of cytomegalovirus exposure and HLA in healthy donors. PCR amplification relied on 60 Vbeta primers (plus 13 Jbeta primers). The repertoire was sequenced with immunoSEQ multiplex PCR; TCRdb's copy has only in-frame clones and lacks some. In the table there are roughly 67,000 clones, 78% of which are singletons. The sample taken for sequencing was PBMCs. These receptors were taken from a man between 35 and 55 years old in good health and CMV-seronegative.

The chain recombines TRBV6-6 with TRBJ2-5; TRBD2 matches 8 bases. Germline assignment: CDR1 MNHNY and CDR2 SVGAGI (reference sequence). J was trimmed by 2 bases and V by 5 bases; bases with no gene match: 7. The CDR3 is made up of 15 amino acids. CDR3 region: CASSTGLAGQETQYF. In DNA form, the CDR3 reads TGTGCCAGCAGTACCGGACTAGCAGGTCAAGAGACCCAGTACTTC.

CDR3 loop: CASSLEGQGGGYTF. In DNA form, the CDR3 reads TGCGCCAGCAGCTTGGAGGGGCAGGGTGGGGGCTACACCTTC. The V call is TRBV5-1, the J call TRBJ1-2; maybe TRBD1 (5 bases). V was pared by 0 bases and J by 8 bases, with 14 bases between. The CDR3 has 14 amino acids. Germline V gene data show CDR1 as SGHRS and CDR2 as YFSETQ.

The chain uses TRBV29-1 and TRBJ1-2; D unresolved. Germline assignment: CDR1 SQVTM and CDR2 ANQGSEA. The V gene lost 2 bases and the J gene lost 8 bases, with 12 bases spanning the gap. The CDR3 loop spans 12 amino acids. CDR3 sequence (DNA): TGCAGCGTTGAAAAGGCGGGGAGCGGCTACACCTTC. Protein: CSVEKAGSGYTF.